Listed below are T cell receptor beta chains from one sample, sequenced in a study of cytomegalovirus exposure and HLA in healthy donors. Repertoires were generated with immunoSEQ multiplex PCR, while TCRdb's copy carries only in-frame clones and drops some. The sample yields roughly 180,000 clones, 70% to 90% seen once. The source material was PBMCs. These receptors were obtained from a woman in her late teens or twenties in good health and CMV-seronegative. The CDR3 runs from the conserved cysteine through the conserved F or W. The D gene is left open where the match is weak.

d_gene	v_gene	len	j_gene	CDR3aa	CDR3nt
TRBD2	TRBV9	15	TRBJ2-7	CASSATGLAYYEQYF	TGTGCCAGCAGCGCAACGGGACTAGCCTACTACGAGCAGTACTTC
.	TRBV6-5	14	TRBJ2-7	CASSYGGNSYEQYF	TGTGCCAGCAGTTACGGCGGGAACTCCTACGAGCAGTACTTC
TRBD1	TRBV7-6	15	TRBJ2-1	CASSFRTGAYNEQFF	TGTGCCAGCAGCTTTCGGACAGGGGCCTACAATGAGCAGTTCTTC
.	TRBV9	14	TRBJ2-3	CASSVARHPDTQYF	TGTGCCAGCAGCGTAGCCCGACACCCAGATACGCAGTATTTT
.	TRBV10-3	18	TRBJ2-1	CAISEFGMGGSSYNEQFF	TGTGCCATCAGTGAGTTCGGGATGGGAGGAAGCTCCTACAATGAGCAGTTCTTC
TRBD1	TRBV15	15	TRBJ2-7	CATSRDTGGSYEQYF	TGTGCCACCAGCAGAGACACAGGGGGTTCCTACGAGCAGTACTTC
.	TRBV27	15	TRBJ2-7	CASSLSRGGTYEQYF	TGTGCCAGCAGTTTATCGCGGGGCGGTACCTACGAGCAGTACTTC
TRBD1	TRBV11-2	11	TRBJ1-1	CASSWTGEAFF	TGTGCCAGCAGCTGGACAGGGGAAGCTTTCTTT
.	TRBV5-4	15	TRBJ1-1	CASSMTGAKNTEAFF	TGTGCCAGCAGCATGACAGGAGCGAAGAACACTGAAGCTTTCTTT
TRBD2	TRBV27	15	TRBJ2-7	CASSSPGTSGSEQYF	TGTGCCAGCAGTTCCCCTGGGACTAGTGGGTCCGAGCAGTACTTC
TRBD1	TRBV19	15	TRBJ2-7	CASSIPGQGLYEQYF	TGTGCCAGTAGTATCCCGGGACAGGGGTTGTACGAGCAGTACTTC
TRBD2	TRBV5-3	18	TRBJ2-5	CARSLPGTSGRDQETQYF	TGTGCCAGAAGCTTACCCGGGACTAGCGGGAGAGACCAAGAGACCCAGTACTTC
.	TRBV5-1	15	TRBJ2-5	CATQLTGEPQETQYF	TGCGCCACCCAGCTTACCGGGGAGCCTCAAGAGACCCAGTACTTC
.	TRBV28	13	TRBJ1-2	CAIREMRRGGYTF	TGTGCCATACGGGAAATGCGGAGAGGTGGCTACACCTTC